Below, 20 T cell receptor beta chains from the same sample are listed, as sequenced in a study of CD8+CD57+ T cells in acquired aplastic anemia. Genomic DNA acted as the template from which TCR beta VDJ combination and CDR3 sequence profiling were carried out. TCRdb fed the reads into MiXCR, producing one record per CDR3 protein. The sample includes some 280,000 distinct CDR3 sequences, 56% of them seen just once. Sequencing was performed on sorted CD4+, CD8+, or CD8+CD57+ T cells (not recorded which) from PBMCs. The receptors shown here come from a human donor with severe aplastic anemia or a healthy control (not recorded which).

This clonotype was seen a few times. A read error may explain this, as a much larger clone is one base away. V and J are TRBV9 and TRBJ2-3; D is ambiguous. The length of the CDR3 is 12 residues. Per germline, CDR1 SGDLS and CDR2 YYNGEE. The CDR3 DNA reads as TGTGCCAGCAGCTACAGATTAGATGCGCAGTATTTT. It encodes CASSYRLDAQYF.

This clonotype has a count of ten or more. V usage is TRBV7-3 and J usage is TRBJ2-2, with TRBD2 identical over 8 bases. Germline-derived CDR1 and CDR2 are SGHTA and FQGTGA. This CDR3 spans 17 amino acids. V was clipped by 5 bases and J by 0 bases; unmatched bases: 8. The CDR3 is CASSPRGGAPNTGELFF. In DNA, the CDR3 is TGTGCCAGCAGCCCCCGGGGGGGGGCCCCGAACACCGGGGAGCTGTTTTTT. The full variable domain, completed using reference TRBV7-3 and TRBJ2-2, is GAGVSQTPSNKVTEKGKYVELRCDPISGHTALYWYRQSLGQGPEFLIYFQGTGAADDSGLPNDRFFAVRPEGSVSTLKIQRTERGDSAVYLCASSPRGGAPNTGELFFGEGSRLTVL.

This clonotype was seen many times. CDR3 in amino acids: CASSEATGAFSQPQHF. DNA for the CDR3: TGTGCCAGCAGTGAAGCGACGGGGGCCTTCTCTCAGCCCCAGCATTTT. The chain carries TRBV6-1 and TRBJ1-5; TRBD1 might be the D (6 bases). CDR3 length: 16 amino acids. V was pared by 0 bases and J by 6 bases, with 15 bases between. Germline lookup yields CDR1 MNHNS and CDR2 SASEGT.

This clonotype has just a few counts. The rearrangement uses TRBV5-4 and TRBJ1-3; 7 bases match TRBD1. The CDR3 contains 16 residues. CDR1 SGHNT and CDR2 YYREEE come from the germline V gene (reference sequence). After removal of 1 base from V and 0 bases from J, the junction contained 4 bases not matched to a gene. The CDR3 bases are TGTGCCAGCAGCTTGACGGGACAGAGCTCTGGAAACACCATATATTTT. This codes for CASSLTGQSSGNTIYF.

The chain links TRBV7-8 to TRBJ2-7, with D hard to call. Trimming removed 4 bases from V and 5 bases from J, with 12 bases in between. This CDR3 has 13 amino acids. Germline V gives CDR1 SGHVS, CDR2 FQNEAQ. The CDR3 sequence: CASSSAGAHEQYF. The CDR3 nucleotides read TGTGCCAGCAGCTCGGCTGGAGCGCACGAGCAGTACTTC.

The chain uses TRBV20-1 and TRBJ2-3; D tentatively reads TRBD1 or TRBD2 (6 bases each). Germline assignment: CDR1 DFQATT and CDR2 SNEGSKA (reference sequence). The CDR3 consists of 14 residues. V was cut by 6 bases and J by 12 bases, with 25 bases left in between. The CDR3 here is CSALTGRSTDPQYF. CDR3 sequence (DNA): TGCAGTGCCCTCACAGGGAGGAGCACAGATCCACAGTATTTT.

Only a few counts were recorded for this clonotype. The chain is built from TRBV18 and TRBJ2-1, with D unresolved. Deletions cut 3 bases from V and 0 bases from J, with 12 bases between. CDR1 is KGHSH and CDR2 is LQKENI in the germline V gene. The CDR3 loop spans 16 amino acids. DNA of the CDR3: TGTGCCAGCTCACCCCTCGGAGCCACCTCCTACAATGAGCAGTTCTTC. It yields the protein CASSPLGATSYNEQFF. The variable domain in full, completed from reference TRBV18 and TRBJ2-1, reads NAGVMQNPRHLVRRRGQEARLRCSPMKGHSHVYWYRQLPEEGLKFMVYLQKENIIDESGMPKERFSAEFPKEGPSILRIQQVVRGDSAAYFCASSPLGATSYNEQFFGPGTRLTVL.

A note on this clonotype: A much larger clone differs by one base, so this may be a read error. This chain links TRBV7-9 with TRBJ1-3, with 7 bases that match TRBD1. The ends lost 5 bases at V and 2 bases at J; junction bases unmatched: 6. Germline CDR1 SEHNR, CDR2 FQNEAQ (reference sequence). This CDR3 comprises 15 residues. The CDR3 spells CASSQDTGAGNTIYF. CDR3 bases: TGTGCCAGCAGCCAAGACACAGGGGCTGGAAACACCATATATTTT.

This clonotype showed up many times. The chain uses TRBV5-6 and TRBJ2-1; tentatively, D is TRBD1 (5 bases). Deletions cut 2 bases from V and 4 bases from J, with 13 bases between. CDR1 SGHDT and CDR2 YYEEEE come from the germline V gene. This CDR3 comprises 15 residues. The CDR3 region is CASSFTIQGYNEQFF. The CDR3 DNA sequence: TGTGCCAGCAGCTTCACAATCCAGGGATACAATGAGCAGTTCTTC.

The V and J genes are TRBV24-1 and TRBJ2-1; 9 nucleotides agree with TRBD2. Germline V CDR1 and CDR2: KGHDR, SFDVKD. The J segment lost 5 bases and the V segment lost 2 bases, leaving 3 bases of the junction unmatched. CDR3 size: 15 residues. The CDR3 DNA follows: TGTGCCACCAGTGATTCTAGCGGGACCCACAATGAGCAGTTCTTC. Translation gives CATSDSSGTHNEQFF.

This chain joins TRBV6-6 and TRBJ2-5; no clear D. The CDR3 is made up of 10 amino acids. Trimming cost V 10 bases and J 5 bases, with 8 bases left between them. Looked up from germline, CDR1 is MNHNY and CDR2 is SVGAGI (reference sequence). CDR3 bases: TGTGCCACCGAAGGGGAGACCCAGTACTTC. Translation: CATEGETQYF.

This chain uses TRBV15 with TRBJ1-1, with TRBD1 identical over 7 bases. The CDR3 loop spans 16 amino acids. Germline CDR1 reads LNHNV; CDR2 reads YYDKDF (reference sequence). V lost 7 bases, J lost 3 bases, and 14 bases stayed unmatched. CDR3: CATTSNPQGWDTEAFF. The CDR3 nucleotides are TGTGCCACCACTTCCAACCCACAGGGGTGGGACACTGAAGCTTTCTTT. Based on the CDR3 plus reference TRBV15 and TRBJ1-1, the full variable domain is DAMVIQNPRYQVTQFGKPVTLSCSQTLNHNVMYWYQQKSSQAPKLLFHYYDKDFNNEADTPDNFQSRRPNTSFCFLDIRSPGLGDTAMYLCATTSNPQGWDTEAFFGQGTRLTVV.

This clonotype was counted ten times or more. The chain links TRBV7-3 to TRBJ2-3, with TRBD2 identical over 8 bases. The CDR3 is 13 residues long. V lost 5 bases, J lost 4 bases, and 2 bases stayed unmatched. CDR1 and CDR2 from the germline V gene are SGHTA and FQGTGA. The CDR3 DNA reads TGTGCCAGCAGCAGTAGCGGGGCAGATACGCAGTATTTT. It is translated as CASSSSGADTQYF.

This clonotype was counted at least ten times. The chain combines TRBV27 with TRBJ1-5, with 8 nucleotides matching TRBD1. V lost 6 bases to trimming and J lost 11 bases; unmatched junction nucleotides: 15. Germline CDR1 and CDR2: MNHEY and SMNVEV (reference sequence). This CDR3 is built from 15 residues. The CDR3 DNA reads as TGTGCCAGCAGCCCGGACAGGGAGGGATTCATGGCCCAGCATTTT. Its translation is CASSPDREGFMAQHF.

This rearrangement joins TRBV12-3 or TRBV12-4 to TRBJ2-3, with a tentative D call TRBD2 (5 bases). The CDR3 contains 15 residues. Trimming pared 4 bases from V and 2 bases from J, leaving 13 bases between. Here the CDR3 reads CASSWVAGLTDTQYF. Written as DNA, the CDR3 is TGTGCCAGCAGTTGGGTGGCGGGCCTCACAGATACGCAGTATTTT.

The genes are TRBV6-1 and TRBJ1-4, with 8 bases that match TRBD1. The CDR3 is 18 amino acids. Looked up from germline, CDR1 is MNHNS and CDR2 is SASEGT. The V gene end was trimmed by 2 bases and the J gene end by 5 bases; junction bases not matched to a gene: 13. CDR3 in DNA: TGTGCCAGCAGTGAAAGGCCCCCTGGACAGGGATGGAATGAAAAACTGTTTTTT. Its translation: CASSERPPGQGWNEKLFF.

This rearrangement joins TRBV11-3 to TRBJ1-1; a weak D match, TRBD1 (6 bases). V shed 5 bases and J shed 6 bases, with 10 bases lying between them. Germline CDR1 reads SGHNT; CDR2 reads YENEEA. This CDR3 contains 12 residues. As DNA, the CDR3 is TGTGCCAGCAGCACGAGGGGGGCTGAAGCTTTCTTT. Translation gives CASSTRGAEAFF.

This clonotype was picked up many times. The chain employs TRBV5-1 and TRBJ2-5, with 8 bases lining up with TRBD1. Trimming cost V 5 bases and J 5 bases; bases outside gene matches: 8. Germline V gene data show CDR1 as SGHRS and CDR2 as YFSETQ. CDR3 length equals 14 residues. The CDR3 spells CASRGRGQYETQYF. CDR3 sequence (DNA): TGCGCCAGCAGGGGCAGGGGGCAATACGAGACCCAGTACTTC.

The genes are TRBV7-2 and TRBJ2-7; 8 bases map to TRBD2. Trimming removed 6 bases from V and 2 bases from J; junction bases left unmatched: 9. The CDR3 spans 15 residues. Germline lookup yields CDR1 SGHTA and CDR2 FQGNSA. This chain's CDR3 is CASSVAGTTPYEQYF. As DNA, the CDR3 is TGTGCCAGCAGTGTAGCGGGGACGACCCCCTACGAGCAGTACTTC.

This clonotype was seen only a few times. The chain carries TRBV15 and TRBJ2-5; D gene unclear. CDR3 length: 14 amino acids. V was trimmed by 0 bases and J by 5 bases, leaving 10 bases between them. CDR1 is LNHNV and CDR2 is YYDKDF in the germline V gene (reference sequence). CDR3 coding DNA: TGTGCCACCAGCAGAGACAGGTCCTGGGAGACCCAGTACTTC. This encodes CATSRDRSWETQYF.